Listed here are 16 T cell receptor beta chains from one sample, sequenced in a study of Ad26.COV2.S vaccination and SARS-CoV-2 variants. Treatment of the sample: 15 to 20 received Ad26.COV2.S at low or high dose, single or two shots; 5 received placebo; per-sample allocation not given. Repertoires come from day 63 after the first vaccine or placebo injection. Here immunoSEQ multiplex PCR was the method, and the copy in TCRdb shows in-frame clones only, minus some. The data hold hundreds of thousands of clones, with about nine tenths observed a single time. This specimen was peripheral blood, taken in a trial of Ad26.COV2.S vaccine versus placebo. The source is a person aged 18-65 years who received the Ad26.COV2.S COVID-19 vaccine or a placebo.

This chain uses TRBV2 with TRBJ1-3; D unclear. This CDR3 has 15 amino acids. Germline V gene sequence: CDR1 SNHLY, CDR2 FYNNEI. V was pared by 7 bases and J by 0 bases, with 13 bases between. CDR3 nucleotides: TGTGCCAGCACTGTCGGCGGAAGCTCTGGAAACACCATATATTTT. Amino acid sequence: CASTVGGSSGNTIYF.

This clone was seen only once. V gene TRBV27 combines with J gene TRBJ1-2, with 8 bases lining up with TRBD1. Germline CDR1 and CDR2: MNHEY and SMNVEV (reference sequence). The CDR3 spans 12 residues. Trimming at V came to 10 bases and at J to 5 bases, leaving 6 bases not matched to a gene. CDR3 DNA: TGTGCCACCCACAGGGGGGGATATGGCTACACCTTC. Translating it yields CATHRGGYGYTF.

V gene TRBV6-1 combines with J gene TRBJ2-1; 10 nucleotides match TRBD2. After removal of 5 bases from V and 6 bases from J, the junction contained 7 bases not matched to a gene. The CDR3 contains 15 residues. Germline-derived CDR1 and CDR2 are MNHNS and SASEGT. CDR3 in DNA: TGTGCCAGCAGTCCCGAAACTAGCGGGACCAATGAGCAGTTCTTC. This translates into CASSPETSGTNEQFF.

The chain carries TRBV4-1 and TRBJ1-5; D call uncertain. V was pared by 2 bases and J by 4 bases, with 12 bases between. This CDR3 region has 15 residues. Germline-derived CDR1 and CDR2 are MGHRA and YSYEKL. The CDR3 loop is CASSQQLGKNQPQHF. The DNA for the CDR3 is TGCGCCAGCAGCCAACAGCTAGGGAAGAATCAGCCCCAGCATTTT.

The chain links TRBV9 to TRBJ1-2; D call uncertain. CDR1 and CDR2 from the germline V gene are SGDLS and YYNGEE. The CDR3 runs 11 residues. Trimming took off 5 bases at V and 7 bases at J, with 9 bases between the two ends. The CDR3 coding sequence is TGTGCCAGCAGAGGGTACCCTGGCTACACCTTC. Amino acids: CASRGYPGYTF.

The V gene is TRBV5-1, the J gene TRBJ2-5; TRBD2 matches at 10 bases. Trimming cost V 0 bases and J 2 bases; bases outside gene matches: 4. Germline CDR1 is SGHRS and CDR2 is YFSETQ. The CDR3 contains 16 residues. DNA for the CDR3: TGCGCCAGCAGCTTGGGACTAGCGGGTCAACAAGAGACCCAGTACTTC. It yields the protein CASSLGLAGQQETQYF.

J is TRBJ1-1 and V is TRBV19; no definite D call. The germline V gene has CDR1 LNHDA and CDR2 SQIVND (reference sequence). V lost 3 bases and J lost 2, with 10 bases in between. CDR3 length equals 14 residues. CDR3 sequence (DNA): TGTGCCAGTAGTATTTACGGAAAAAACACTGAAGCTTTCTTT. Its translation is CASSIYGKNTEAFF. Supplemented by reference TRBV19 and TRBJ1-1, the full variable domain reads DGGITQSPKYLFRKEGQNVTLSCEQNLNHDAMYWYRQDPGQGLRLIYYSQIVNDFQKGDIAEGYSVSREKKESFPLTVTSAQKNPTAFYLCASSIYGKNTEAFFGQGTRLTVV.

This chain joins TRBV18 and TRBJ1-1, with 8 bases aligning to TRBD1. This CDR3 spans 16 amino acids. V was pared by 3 bases and J by 0 bases, with 6 bases of the junction left unmatched. The germline V gene has CDR1 KGHSH and CDR2 LQKENI. This CDR3 is CASSPTGTGMNTEAFF. CDR3 nucleotide sequence: TGTGCCAGCTCACCGACTGGGACAGGCATGAACACTGAAGCTTTCTTT.

This chain links TRBV11-2 with TRBJ2-1; tentatively, D is TRBD1 (5 bases). The germline CDR1 and CDR2 sequences are SGHAT and FQNNGV. The CDR3 length is 14 residues. Deletions cut 4 bases from V and 4 bases from J, with 11 bases between. The DNA for the CDR3 is TGTGCCAGCAGCTCTGTTAAGGGGTACAATGAGCAGTTCTTC. Amino acids: CASSSVKGYNEQFF.

V is TRBV6-2 or TRBV6-3 and J is TRBJ1-2, with 9 positions matching TRBD1. The germline gives CDR1 MNHEY, CDR2 SVGEGT. The CDR3 runs to 16 residues. V lost 4 bases to trimming and J lost 2 bases; unmatched junction nucleotides: 8. CDR3 coding DNA: TGTGCCAGCAGTTTCCCTCCGGGACAGGGCAACTATGGCTACACCTTC. Protein product: CASSFPPGQGNYGYTF.

The rearrangement uses TRBV5-1 and TRBJ1-3, with a weak D call TRBD1 (5 bases). From germline, CDR1 is SGHRS and CDR2 YFSETQ. This CDR3 comprises 16 residues. V gave up 0 bases and J gave up 3 bases, with 13 bases separating them. Written as DNA, the CDR3 is TGCGCCAGCAGCTTGGGGGGAGGACACGTTGGAAACACCATATATTTT. It translates to CASSLGGGHVGNTIYF.

The chain's CDR3 is CASTLKQGRDTEAFF. CDR3 DNA sequence: TGTGCCAGCACCCTGAAACAGGGGCGGGACACTGAAGCTTTCTTT. V is TRBV11-1 and J is TRBJ1-1; 7 positions agree with TRBD1. The germline V gene has CDR1 SGHAT and CDR2 FQDESV (reference sequence). Trimming removed 7 bases from V and 3 bases from J; junction bases left unmatched: 11. The CDR3 sequence is 15 residues long.

In DNA, the CDR3 is TGTGCCAGCAGCCAAAAGGCCGGTGCCAGGGCGTTAAGGGCCAACGTCCTGACTTTC. Translation: CASSQKAGARALRANVLTF. This chain joins TRBV14 and TRBJ2-6; perhaps TRBD1 as D (5 bases). The germline V and J ends were trimmed by 2 bases and 5 bases, with 22 bases remaining between them. From germline, CDR1 is SGHDN and CDR2 FVKESK. The CDR3 loop spans 19 amino acids.

CDR3 sequence reads: CASSLEGGASYNEQFF. In DNA form, the CDR3 reads TGTGCCAGCAGCTTGGAAGGCGGGGCCTCCTACAATGAGCAGTTCTTC. V usage is TRBV5-4 and J usage is TRBJ2-1; D perhaps matches TRBD2 (6 bases). V dropped 0 bases and J dropped 0 bases, with 10 bases sitting between them. Germline V CDR1 and CDR2: SGHNT, YYREEE (reference sequence). The CDR3 covers 16 residues. Complete variable domain (other parts from reference TRBV5-4 and TRBJ2-1): ETGVTQSPTHLIKTRGQQVTLRCSSQSGHNTVSWYQQALGQGPQFIFQYYREEENGRGNFPPRFSGLQFPNYSSELNVNALELDDSALYLCASSLEGGASYNEQFFGPGTRLTVL.

The chain uses TRBV4-1 and TRBJ2-2; D call uncertain. Germline V gene data show CDR1 as MGHRA and CDR2 as YSYEKL. The ends were cut back, 4 bases at V and 3 bases at J, with 3 bases in the middle. The CDR3 loop spans 12 amino acids. The CDR3 bases are TGCGCCAGCAGCCTTTACACCGGGGAGCTGTTTTTT. This translates into CASSLYTGELFF.

The chain is built from TRBV4-2 and TRBJ1-2; no clear D gene. This CDR3 region has 16 residues. Germline-derived CDR1 and CDR2 are LGHNA and YNFKEQ. The V and J ends lost 1 base and 0 bases respectively, with 12 bases between them. CDR3 sequence reads: CASSQAWSAANYGYTF. The CDR3 coding sequence is TGTGCCAGCAGCCAAGCTTGGTCAGCCGCTAACTATGGCTACACCTTC.